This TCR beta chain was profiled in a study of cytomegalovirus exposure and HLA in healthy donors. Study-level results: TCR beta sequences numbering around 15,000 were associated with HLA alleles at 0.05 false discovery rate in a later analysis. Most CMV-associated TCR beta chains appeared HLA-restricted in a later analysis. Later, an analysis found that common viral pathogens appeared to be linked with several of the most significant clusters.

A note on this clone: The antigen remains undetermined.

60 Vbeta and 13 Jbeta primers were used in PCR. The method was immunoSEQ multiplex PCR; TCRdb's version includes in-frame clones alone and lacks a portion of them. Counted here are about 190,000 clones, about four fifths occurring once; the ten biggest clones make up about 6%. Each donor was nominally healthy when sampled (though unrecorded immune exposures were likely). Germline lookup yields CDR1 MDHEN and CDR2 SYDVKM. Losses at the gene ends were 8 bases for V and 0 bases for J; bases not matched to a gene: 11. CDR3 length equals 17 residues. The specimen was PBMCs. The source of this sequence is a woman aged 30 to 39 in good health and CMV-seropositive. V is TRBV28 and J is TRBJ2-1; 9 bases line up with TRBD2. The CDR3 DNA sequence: TGTGCCAGCCGGGTGATTAGCGGGAGTGCCTCCTACAATGAGCAGTTCTTC. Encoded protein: CASRVISGSASYNEQFF.